There are a few counts of the clone carrying this T cell receptor beta chain. The V end lost 5 bases, the J end lost 0 bases, and 6 bases lay between the germline ends. The germline V gene encodes CDR1 LNHDA and CDR2 SQIVND (reference sequence). The CDR3 runs to 13 residues. The data are from a study of cytomegalovirus exposure and HLA in healthy donors. Both 60 Vbeta primers and 13 Jbeta primers went into the PCR. Profiled with immunoSEQ multiplex PCR; TCRdb holds only in-frame clones, not every one. This table holds about 200,000 clones, roughly 80% found once. Source material: PBMCs. This TCR came from a girl aged 2 to 10 in good health and CMV-seronegative. The rearrangement joins TRBV19 to TRBJ2-3; unclear D gene. CDR3 residues: CASSPTSTDTQYF. Written as DNA, the CDR3 is TGTGCCAGTAGTCCTACTAGCACAGATACGCAGTATTTT.